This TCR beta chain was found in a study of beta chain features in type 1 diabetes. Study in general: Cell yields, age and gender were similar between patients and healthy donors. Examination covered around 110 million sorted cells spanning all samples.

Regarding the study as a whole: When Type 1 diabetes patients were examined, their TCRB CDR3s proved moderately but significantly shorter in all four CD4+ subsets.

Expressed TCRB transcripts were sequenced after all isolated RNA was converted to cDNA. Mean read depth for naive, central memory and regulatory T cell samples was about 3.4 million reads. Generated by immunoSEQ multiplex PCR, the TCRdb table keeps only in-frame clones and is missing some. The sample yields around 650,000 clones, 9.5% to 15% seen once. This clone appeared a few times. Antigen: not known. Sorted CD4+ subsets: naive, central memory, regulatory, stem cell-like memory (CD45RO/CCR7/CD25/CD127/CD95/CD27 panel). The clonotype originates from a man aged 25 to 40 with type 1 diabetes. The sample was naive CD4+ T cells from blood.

This CDR3 is CASSEILGEGSTF. CDR3 in DNA: TGCGCCAGCAGCGAGATCTTAGGAGAGGGCAGTACCTTC. V and J are TRBV5-1 and TRBJ1-2; D gene uncertain. CDR3 length: 13 amino acids. CDR1 is SGHRS, CDR2 YFSETQ, per germline. V gave up 4 bases and J gave up 14 bases, with 21 bases separating them.